The T cell receptor (beta chain) under discussion was sequenced for a study of T cell repertoires in cytomegalovirus infection. This clonotype was counted between two and nine times. What it recognizes is unknown. Trimming cost V 2 bases and J 2 bases, with 10 bases left between them. The V gene's germline CDR1 is MNHGY and CDR2 SAAAGT. The CDR3 contains 14 residues. From the reads, TCRdb called clonotypes with MiXCR, one entry per CDR3 protein. Seen here are approximately 76,000 distinct CDR3 sequences, around 40% observed once, and the top ten hold just over 90%. The source was CD8+ T cells from cultured PBMCs, collected from culture after CMV antigen stimulation. This chain connects TRBV6-8 to TRBJ2-7, with D possibly matching TRBD1 (6 bases). The sequence came from a human donor in good health (CMV status not recorded). Some clones in this sample may be carry-over from other donors' samples. The CDR3: CASSYGQSTYEQYF. The CDR3 coding sequence is TGTGCCAGCAGTTACGGACAGAGTACCTACGAGCAGTACTTC.